This T cell receptor beta chain was documented in a study of blood T cell repertoires in COVID-19. The assay was immunoSEQ multiplex PCR, and TCRdb's table has in-frame clones only and misses some. This table holds about 140,000 clones, 70% to 90% found once. From germline, CDR1 is LGHDT and CDR2 YNNKEL (reference sequence). The CDR3 has 16 residues. The V and J ends lost 1 base and 1 base respectively, with 11 bases between them. The sample was peripheral blood. This sequence joins TRBV3-1 (or the pseudogene TRBV3-2) and TRBJ1-3; D uncertain. The clonotype comes from a human donor in a cohort sampled during active COVID-19. For the CDR3, the DNA is TGTGCCAGCAGCCAAGTCCTTTCGGGATCTGGAAACACCATATATTTT. This gives the protein CASSQVLSGSGNTIYF.